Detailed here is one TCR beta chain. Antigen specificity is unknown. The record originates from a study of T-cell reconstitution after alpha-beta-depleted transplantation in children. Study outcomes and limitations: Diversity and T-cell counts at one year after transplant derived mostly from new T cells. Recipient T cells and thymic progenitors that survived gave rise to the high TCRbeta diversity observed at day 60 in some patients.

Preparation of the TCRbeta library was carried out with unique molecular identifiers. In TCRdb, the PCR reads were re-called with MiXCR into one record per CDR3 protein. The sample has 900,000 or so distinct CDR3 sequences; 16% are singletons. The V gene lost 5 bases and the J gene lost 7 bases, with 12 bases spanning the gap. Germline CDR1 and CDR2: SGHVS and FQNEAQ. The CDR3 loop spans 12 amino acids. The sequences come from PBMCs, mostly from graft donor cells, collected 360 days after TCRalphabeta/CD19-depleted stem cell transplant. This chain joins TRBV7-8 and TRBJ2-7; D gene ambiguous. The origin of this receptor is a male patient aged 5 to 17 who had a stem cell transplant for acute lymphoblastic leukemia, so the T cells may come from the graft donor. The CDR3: CASSRSGREQYF. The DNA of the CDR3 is TGTGCCAGCAGCCGATCCGGTAGGGAGCAGTACTTC.